This T cell receptor (beta chain) was sequenced during a study of blood T cells in healthy people across ages. Combining a sample-barcoded 5' primer with a J-beta primer mix, a second PCR ran for roughly 6 to 12 cycles. All cDNA molecules were each tagged by a template-switch adaptor with 12 random nucleotides. TCRdb analysed the 5' RACE reads with MiXCR anew, one entry per CDR3 protein. The data show more than 1,000,000 distinct CDR3 sequences, with under 30% seen just once and around 0.75% held by the top ten. Findings of the study overall: Aged donors had fewer naive CD4+ cells and lower diversity than long-lived donors. Roughly linear age-related decline in beta diversity appeared, significant by age 40.

This CDR3 region has 12 residues. Germline V gene lookup returns CDR1 SEHNR and CDR2 FQNEAQ (reference sequence). Trimming took 5 bases from V and 7 from J, leaving 10 bases between them. This clonotype came up a few times. The antigen is undetermined. For every donor, a draw yielded 7.5 to 10 milliliters of peripheral blood. The sample was also reused in another study, on T cells of mothers and their children.

The TCR originated in a girl aged 2 to 10 in good health. The gene calls are TRBV7-9 and TRBJ2-3; D call uncertain. The sample comprised blood. CDR3 sequence: CASSDHGHTQYF. The CDR3 bases are TGTGCCAGCAGCGACCACGGCCATACGCAGTATTTT.